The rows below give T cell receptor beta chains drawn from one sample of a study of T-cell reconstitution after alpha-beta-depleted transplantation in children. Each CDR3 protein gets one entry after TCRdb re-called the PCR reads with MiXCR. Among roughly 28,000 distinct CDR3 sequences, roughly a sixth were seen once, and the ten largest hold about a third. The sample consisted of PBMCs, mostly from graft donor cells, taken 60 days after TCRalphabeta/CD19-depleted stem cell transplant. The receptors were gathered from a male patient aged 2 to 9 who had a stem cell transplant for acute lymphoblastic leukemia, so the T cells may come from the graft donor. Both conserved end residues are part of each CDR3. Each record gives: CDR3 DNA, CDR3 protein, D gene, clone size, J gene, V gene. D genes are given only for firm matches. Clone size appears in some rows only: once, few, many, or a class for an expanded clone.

cdr3_nt: TGTGCCAGCAGCCAAGACGGGGGACTAGCGGGTTGGGAGACCCAGTACTTC
cdr3_aa: CASSQDGGLAGWETQYF
d_call: TRBD2
clone_size: many
j_call: TRBJ2-5
v_call: TRBV3-1

cdr3_nt: TGTGCCAGCAGCCCCAGCGGAGCTCCCTACAATGAGCAGTTCTTC
cdr3_aa: CASSPSGAPYNEQFF
d_call: -
clone_size: -
j_call: TRBJ2-1
v_call: TRBV9

cdr3_nt: TGCAGTGCTAGGGGGCCCGGCTACAATGAGCAGTTCTTC
cdr3_aa: CSARGPGYNEQFF
d_call: -
clone_size: many
j_call: TRBJ2-1
v_call: TRBV20-1

cdr3_nt: TGTGCCAGCAGTTCTAGCGTGAGCTCCTACGAGCAGTACTTC
cdr3_aa: CASSSSVSSYEQYF
d_call: -
clone_size: once
j_call: TRBJ2-7
v_call: TRBV9

cdr3_nt: TGTGCCAGCAGCCAGAGGGGAGGATTCAATCAGCCCCAGCATTTT
cdr3_aa: CASSQRGGFNQPQHF
d_call: -
clone_size: many
j_call: TRBJ1-5
v_call: TRBV12-3/TRBV12-4

cdr3_nt: TGTGCCAGCAGGTGGGGGGGTGAGACCCAGTACTTC
cdr3_aa: CASRWGGETQYF
d_call: TRBD2
clone_size: many
j_call: TRBJ2-5
v_call: TRBV28

cdr3_nt: TGTGCCAGCAGCTTTACAGGGAAGAAGAATCAGCCCCAGCATTTT
cdr3_aa: CASSFTGKKNQPQHF
d_call: -
clone_size: few
j_call: TRBJ1-5
v_call: TRBV5-5

cdr3_nt: TGTGCCAGCAGCTTAGCGCGCGGGAGCCCGACCTACGAGCAGTACTTC
cdr3_aa: CASSLARGSPTYEQYF
d_call: TRBD2
clone_size: many
j_call: TRBJ2-7
v_call: TRBV7-2

cdr3_nt: TGTGCCACCAGAAGTTACACCGATATTGTTCCTTTCTTT
cdr3_aa: CATRSYTDIVPFF
d_call: -
clone_size: medium-sized
j_call: TRBJ1-1
v_call: TRBV15

cdr3_nt: TGTGCCAGCAGCCCCCAGATCCGACGGCCCACCGACTACGGCTACGAGCAGTACTTC
cdr3_aa: CASSPQIRRPTDYGYEQYF
d_call: -
clone_size: few
j_call: TRBJ2-7
v_call: TRBV4-2

cdr3_nt: TGTGCCAGTAGCGGGCCAGGGGGAGGGCAGCCCCAGCATTTT
cdr3_aa: CASSGPGGGQPQHF
d_call: TRBD1
clone_size: few
j_call: TRBJ1-5
v_call: TRBV19